Sequencing of this TCR beta chain was carried out in a study of CXCR3-negative and CXCR3-positive naive CD8 T cells (dated by TCRdb to between 2018 and 2021). Some background on the complete study: In total, about 135 million TRB reads were obtained, or roughly 1.5 +/- 0.3 million reads per library. Diversity and physicochemical repertoire analyses were performed on about ten donors pooled from two independent experiments. TRBV-TRBJ cluster analysis included naive subsets from roughly 5 donors and memory cells from 3 donors. Study-wide conclusions, independent of this receptor: Freshly isolated PBMCs were used for most assays because CXCR3 expression went down partially after cryopreservation. TRBV-TRBJ usage was similar between naive CXCR3-negative and CXCR3-positive cells from the same donor, while memory cells showed distinct patterns. Comparably high repertoire diversity was found in both naive subsets, whereas much lower repertoire diversity was found in memory CD8+ T cells. Compared with CXCR3-negative naive cells, CXCR3-positive naive cells had TRB CDR3s with higher hydrophobicity (lower Kidera factor 4), lower energy, and higher strength and volume indices. Surface CD5, linked to self-reactivity in mice, was comparable between naive subsets; TCR interaction strength was therefore also inferred from TRB CDR3 physicochemical properties.

The data were produced on a NextSeq 550. The Human TCR Profiling Kit (MiLaboratory) was used to make UMI-labeled 5' RACE TRB cDNA libraries. The full amount of extracted RNA was used for cDNA synthesis, and the full amount of resulting cDNA was used for PCR amplification. Libraries were prepared in parallel using an identical number of PCR cycles. The study's processing was this. With a minimum of two reads required per UMI, MIGEC and MiXCR pulled out about 52,000 +/- 9,100 unique UMI-labeled TRB cDNA molecules from each library. An average of approximately 40,000 +/- 10,000 functional in-frame TRB CDR3 nucleotide clonotypes without stop codons was found per library. Diversity metrics, including normalized Shannon-Wiener and Chao1, were computed in VDJtools after downsampling to 5000 UMI-labeled TRB molecules per sample. For the central five CDR3 residues, VDJtools calculated physicochemical properties weighted by clonotype size, namely interaction energy, strength, volume and Kidera factor 4. Reprocessed by TCRdb, the reads give a single entry per CDR3 protein sequence, without DNA. The V and J calls follow TCRdb's processing rather than the paper's. The data table for this sample lists about 6,700 distinct CDR3 sequences. The top ten constitute roughly 2% of the sample.

Note on this clonotype: Its antigen is unknown.

Including cysteine and phenylalanine, the CDR3 has 13 amino acids. The DNA sequence is not available. Looking up the germline V gene yields CDR1 ENHRY and CDR2 SYGVKD. For each CD8+ T cell subset, flow sorting was done in triplicate, and 300,000 to 350,000 cells per subset went directly into RLT lysis buffer. Naive CD8+ T cells were defined stringently as CD45RO-CCR7+CD27+CD95- to exclude memory contaminants. Peripheral blood mononuclear cells were isolated from buffy coats using standard density gradient centrifugation. Naive CXCR3-negative and CXCR3-positive CD8+ T cells were flow-sorted using a FACSAria III. Total RNA was extracted from sorted cells using an RNeasy Mini Kit.

The sequenced sample was naive CXCR3+ CD8+ T cells from blood. Per the publication, the cell subset or site label means: CD45RO-CCR7+CD27+CD95- naive CD8+ T cells expressing CXCR3 (TNR3+). The chain joins TRBV10-3 to TRBJ2-6. The TCR originated in a human donor in good health. Some clones in this sample may be carry-over from other donors' samples. CDR3 loop: CAISDSGANVLTF.